The 3 T cell receptor beta chains below come from one sample, sequenced in a study of control samples from healthy donors and cancer patients. Sequenced by immunoSEQ multiplex PCR; TCRdb stores in-frame clones only, minus some. Altogether approximately 150,000 clones are present, under 95% being singletons, with the ten largest covering under 9%. Source material: blood. These receptors came from a man in his late teens or twenties in good health.

V usage is TRBV27 and J usage is TRBJ1-1, with a possible D match to TRBD1 (5 bases). From germline, CDR1 is MNHEY and CDR2 SMNVEV (reference sequence). This CDR3 contains 12 residues. The CDR3 is CAQRGIRTEAFF. The CDR3 DNA sequence: TGTGCTCAGCGGGGGATCCGAACTGAAGCTTTCTTT.

V gene TRBV13 combines with J gene TRBJ2-5; tentatively, D is TRBD1 (6 bases). This CDR3 comprises 14 residues. Germline V gene sequence: CDR1 PRHDT, CDR2 FYEKMQ (reference sequence). The V end lost 3 bases, the J end lost 5 bases, and 13 bases lay between the germline ends. The CDR3 coding sequence is TGTGCCAGCAGCTTGAGGGTGGGGGCCGAGACCCAGTACTTC. This codes for CASSLRVGAETQYF. Drawing the rest from reference TRBV13 and TRBJ2-5, the complete variable domain is AAGVIQSPRHLIKEKRETATLKCYPIPRHDTVYWYQQGPGQDPQFLISFYEKMQSDKGSIPDRFSAQQFSDYHSELNMSSLELGDSALYFCASSLRVGAETQYFGPGTRLLVL.

About this clone itself: The sample carries other DNA sequences with the same CDR3. The chain employs TRBV9 and TRBJ1-3, with D unclear. The CDR3 extends over 15 amino acids. V was cut by 1 base and J by 0 bases, with 8 bases left in between. CDR1 and CDR2 from the germline V gene are SGDLS and YYNGEE. CDR3 protein: CASSVSGSSGNTIYF. DNA for the CDR3: TGTGCCAGCAGCGTATCGGGTAGCTCTGGAAACACCATATATTTT.